The sample holds a few counts of the clone carrying this T cell receptor beta chain. Its antigen is undetermined. TCRdb analysed the 5' RACE reads with MiXCR anew, one entry per CDR3 protein. Found here are about 350,000 distinct CDR3 sequences, under 14% of them singletons; the top ten hold roughly 18%. These data are taken from a study of T cells after yellow fever vaccination. Broader study findings: Reappearance after the booster was seen for most primary-vaccination clones, at 95% to 97% CD4 and 70% to 90% CD8.

The CDR3 contains 17 residues. Germline CDR1 reads SGHRS; CDR2 reads YFSETQ. The V end was cut by 0 bases, the J end by 5 bases, with 18 bases between. The TCR was taken from a young man who received the YFV17D yellow fever vaccine. This material consisted of PBMCs, taken on the day of the first yellow fever vaccination. This chain joins TRBV5-1 and TRBJ1-5; D might be TRBD1 (5 bases). CDR3 DNA sequence: TGCGCCAGCAGCTTGGAGCTGGGACGGGATTCAGATCAGCCCCAGCATTTT. Translating gives CASSLELGRDSDQPQHF.